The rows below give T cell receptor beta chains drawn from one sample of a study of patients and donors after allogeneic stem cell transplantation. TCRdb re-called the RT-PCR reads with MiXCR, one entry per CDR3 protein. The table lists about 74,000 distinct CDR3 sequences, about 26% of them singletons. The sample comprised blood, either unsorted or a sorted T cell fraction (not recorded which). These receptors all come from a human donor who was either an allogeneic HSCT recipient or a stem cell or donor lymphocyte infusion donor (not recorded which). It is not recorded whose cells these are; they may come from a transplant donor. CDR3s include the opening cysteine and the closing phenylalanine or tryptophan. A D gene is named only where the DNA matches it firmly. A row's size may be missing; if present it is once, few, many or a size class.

CDR3nt: TGTGCCAGCAGCTTAGGGGGGGGCGCGGGAGATACGCAGTATTTT; CDR3aa: CASSLGGGAGDTQYF; d_gene: .; abundance: .; j_gene: TRBJ2-3; v_gene: TRBV7-6
CDR3nt: TGCGCCAGCAGCCAAGTCCCCGGGAACACCGGGGAGCTGTTTTTT; CDR3aa: CASSQVPGNTGELFF; d_gene: .; abundance: few; j_gene: TRBJ2-2; v_gene: TRBV4-1
CDR3nt: TGTGCCAGCAGCGAACCAGTGGAGCGGGAGACCCAGTACTTC; CDR3aa: CASSEPVERETQYF; d_gene: .; abundance: few; j_gene: TRBJ2-5; v_gene: TRBV12-3/TRBV12-4
CDR3nt: TGCGCCAGCAGCTTGGGTAGGGCGTGGGACACTGAAGCTTTCTTT; CDR3aa: CASSLGRAWDTEAFF; d_gene: .; abundance: .; j_gene: TRBJ1-1; v_gene: TRBV5-1
CDR3nt: TGTGCCAGCAGCTTAACAGGCTACACAGATACGCAGTATTTT; CDR3aa: CASSLTGYTDTQYF; d_gene: .; abundance: .; j_gene: TRBJ2-3; v_gene: TRBV7-9
CDR3nt: TGTGCCAGCAGCTTGTATAGCGGGCTTGGCTACAATGAGCAGTTCTTC; CDR3aa: CASSLYSGLGYNEQFF; d_gene: TRBD2; abundance: once; j_gene: TRBJ2-1; v_gene: TRBV5-6
CDR3nt: TGTGCCAGCAGCCAAGATCGTTACCTCGGCGAAAAACTGTTTTTT; CDR3aa: CASSQDRYLGEKLFF; d_gene: .; abundance: .; j_gene: TRBJ1-4; v_gene: TRBV14
CDR3nt: TGCAGTGCGCGGGACGGGACAAGGAACACCATATATTTT; CDR3aa: CSARDGTRNTIYF; d_gene: .; abundance: few; j_gene: TRBJ1-3; v_gene: TRBV20-1
CDR3nt: TGTGCCAGCAGTTATTTAATATCCGTAAATGAGCAGTTCTTC; CDR3aa: CASSYLISVNEQFF; d_gene: .; abundance: .; j_gene: TRBJ2-1; v_gene: TRBV12-3/TRBV12-4
CDR3nt: TGCAGTGCTAGAGTGGCAGGACTCAACTATGGCTACACCTTC; CDR3aa: CSARVAGLNYGYTF; d_gene: .; abundance: few; j_gene: TRBJ1-2; v_gene: TRBV20-1
CDR3nt: TGTGCCAGCAGTTACTCGGGGGATCAGCCCCAGCATTTT; CDR3aa: CASSYSGDQPQHF; d_gene: .; abundance: .; j_gene: TRBJ1-5; v_gene: TRBV6-2/TRBV6-3
CDR3nt: TGCGCCAGCAGCTTGGACAATGAGCAGTTCTTC; CDR3aa: CASSLDNEQFF; d_gene: .; abundance: .; j_gene: TRBJ2-1; v_gene: TRBV5-1
CDR3nt: TGTGCCTGGAGTGGCTTATCTCCTACCCACACAGATACGCAGTATTTT; CDR3aa: CAWSGLSPTHTDTQYF; d_gene: .; abundance: once; j_gene: TRBJ2-3; v_gene: TRBV30
CDR3nt: TGTGCCAGCAGCGCCTTACGGAAACGGGTGAACCTCTACGAGCAGTACTTC; CDR3aa: CASSALRKRVNLYEQYF; d_gene: .; abundance: .; j_gene: TRBJ2-7; v_gene: TRBV13
CDR3nt: TGTGCCACCAGCCTTGGACAGGGATTAAGGAATGAGCAGTTCTTC; CDR3aa: CATSLGQGLRNEQFF; d_gene: TRBD1; abundance: .; j_gene: TRBJ2-1; v_gene: TRBV15
CDR3nt: TGCAGTGCCTCCCCGCCCTACAATGAGCAGTTCTTC; CDR3aa: CSASPPYNEQFF; d_gene: .; abundance: .; j_gene: TRBJ2-1; v_gene: TRBV20-1
CDR3nt: TGCGCCAGCAGCCACACGGCGGACCTCTTGGGGAACACCGGGGAGCTGTTTTTT; CDR3aa: CASSHTADLLGNTGELFF; d_gene: .; abundance: .; j_gene: TRBJ2-2; v_gene: TRBV4-3
CDR3nt: TGTGCCAGCAGCTTAGTAGCGGGGGGTTGGGAGCTGTTTTTT; CDR3aa: CASSLVAGGWELFF; d_gene: TRBD2; abundance: few; j_gene: TRBJ2-2; v_gene: TRBV7-8
CDR3nt: TGTGCCAGCAGCTTCGGTTCCAGGCCATTTTTCTATGGCTACACCTTC; CDR3aa: CASSFGSRPFFYGYTF; d_gene: .; abundance: few; j_gene: TRBJ1-2; v_gene: TRBV5-6
CDR3nt: TGTGCCAGCAGTTTCTTCATAGCGGGAGGGAAGCGCAATGAGCAGTTCTTC; CDR3aa: CASSFFIAGGKRNEQFF; d_gene: TRBD2; abundance: few; j_gene: TRBJ2-1; v_gene: TRBV6-2/TRBV6-3
CDR3nt: TGCGCCAGCAGCCCCCCGCGGGGCACAGATACGCAGTATTTT; CDR3aa: CASSPPRGTDTQYF; d_gene: .; abundance: .; j_gene: TRBJ2-3; v_gene: TRBV5-1
CDR3nt: TGTGCCAGCAGTTTCGACCGGAAGAGCACTGAAGCTTTCTTT; CDR3aa: CASSFDRKSTEAFF; d_gene: .; abundance: few; j_gene: TRBJ1-1; v_gene: TRBV27
CDR3nt: TGTGCCAGCAGCTTAGTTGTAGCGGGCATAAGCACAGATACGCAGTATTTT; CDR3aa: CASSLVVAGISTDTQYF; d_gene: TRBD2; abundance: .; j_gene: TRBJ2-3; v_gene: TRBV7-2